The 10 T cell receptor beta chains presented below share a single source sample, sequenced in a study of blood T cells in healthy people across ages (dated by TCRdb to 2013 to 2016). Receptors were amplified or captured by 5' RACE. Sequencing was carried out with an Illumina HiSeq 2500. A second 7 to 11 cycle PCR used a sample-barcoded 5' primer and a J-beta primer mix. TCRdb trimmed the raw reads at Q25, called clones with MiXCR and kept productive beta chains. For every CDR3 protein sequence, its rows merge into one entry that carries the most common genes and DNA. In this sample the table shows 1 million or so distinct CDR3 sequences, under 30% of which occur a single time. The ten largest clones represent around 0.75% of the sample. These sequences were also reported in another study, on T cells of mothers and their children.

Sequenced material: blood. All receptors come from a girl under 10 years old in good health.

This clonotype was seen a few times. The chain is built from TRBV9 and TRBJ2-3, with 10 bases matching TRBD1. CDR3 length equals 17 residues. CDR1 SGDLS and CDR2 YYNGEE come from the germline V gene. With V trimmed by 0 bases and J by 2 bases, 6 bases remained unmatched. The CDR3 DNA sequence: TGTGCCAGCAGCGTAGGGGGGACAGGGGACAACACAGATACGCAGTATTTT. This sequence encodes CASSVGGTGDNTDTQYF.

The table lists this clonotype with a few counts. This chain links TRBV6-4 with TRBJ1-4; TRBD1 aligns across 8 bases. The germline V gene encodes CDR1 MRHNA and CDR2 SNTAGT. V was pared by 3 bases and J by 6 bases, with 6 bases of the junction left unmatched. The CDR3 runs to 15 residues. CDR3 sequence reads: CASSETDRDHEKLFF. As DNA, the CDR3 is TGTGCCAGCAGTGAAACGGACAGGGACCATGAAAAACTGTTTTTT.

There are a few counts of this clonotype. The rearrangement uses TRBV5-1 and TRBJ2-1, with 11 bases matching TRBD2. With V trimmed by 0 bases and J by 6 bases, 5 bases remained unmatched. Looked up from germline, CDR1 is SGHRS and CDR2 is YFSETQ. The CDR3 consists of 16 residues. CDR3 in amino acids: CASSLAGLAEFNEQFF. In nucleotides, the CDR3 is TGCGCCAGCAGCTTGGCGGGACTAGCGGAATTCAATGAGCAGTTCTTC. Full variable domain (outside the CDR3, taken from reference TRBV5-1 and TRBJ2-1): KAGVTQTPRYLIKTRGQQVTLSCSPISGHRSVSWYQQTPGQGLQFLFEYFSETQRNKGNFPGRFSGRQFSNSRSEMNVSTLELGDSALYLCASSLAGLAEFNEQFFGPGTRLTVL.

V usage is TRBV11-2 and J usage is TRBJ1-1; no firm D call. V was shortened by 5 bases and J by 2 bases, with 15 bases between the two germline ends. Germline V lookup: CDR1 SGHAT, CDR2 FQNNGV. The CDR3 consists of 15 residues. This chain's CDR3 is CASSPSYTANTEAFF. CDR3 nucleotides: TGTGCCAGCAGCCCTAGTTATACCGCTAACACTGAAGCTTTCTTT.

The chain recombines TRBV7-9 with TRBJ2-7; possible D gene TRBD2, 6 bases. The DNA matches TRBJ2-5 better at its end, which makes the J call doubtful. CDR3 length: 15 residues. Per the germline V gene, CDR1 is SEHNR and CDR2 is FQNEAQ (reference sequence). CDR3 region: CASSPETTRGETQYF. The DNA of the CDR3 is TGTGCCAGCAGCCCAGAGACGACTAGAGGGGAGACCCAGTACTTC.

This clonotype was counted a few times. The genes are TRBV3-1 and TRBJ2-5, with 8 bases that match TRBD1. The germline gives CDR1 LGHDT, CDR2 YNNKEL (reference sequence). Trimming took 1 base from V and 9 from J; bases not matched to a gene: 7. CDR3 length: 14 residues. Here the CDR3 DNA reads TGTGCCAGCAGCCAAGGAGGACAGGGTAGGGCCCAGTACTTC. As protein: CASSQGGQGRAQYF.

The genes are TRBV6-5 and TRBJ1-6; unclear D gene. Germline CDR1 reads MNHEY; CDR2 reads SVGAGI. V lost 4 bases and J lost 7, with 8 bases in between. The CDR3 has 13 amino acids. The CDR3 coding sequence is TGTGCCAGCAGTTTCCGGACGAATTCACCCCTCCACTTT. This gives the protein CASSFRTNSPLHF.

This rearrangement joins TRBV25-1 to TRBJ2-4; no reliable D call. V was cut by 4 bases and J by 10 bases, with 20 bases left in between. The germline gives CDR1 MGHDK, CDR2 SYGVNS. The CDR3 consists of 15 residues. In DNA, the CDR3 is TGTGCCAGCAGTGGGTGGGAAGGGTCGAAGGAGATTCAGTACTTC. Translated: CASSGWEGSKEIQYF.

CDR3 coding DNA: TGTGCCAGCAGCCAAGGCTTGCAGGGGGCGCGGGCGAATGAGCAGTTCTTC. Translated, it gives CASSQGLQGARANEQFF. V gene TRBV4-2 combines with J gene TRBJ2-1, with 8 bases identical to TRBD1. The germline V gene has CDR1 LGHNA and CDR2 YNFKEQ. Trimming took 1 base from V and 7 from J; bases not matched to a gene: 12. The length of the CDR3 is 17 residues.

Many counts were recorded for this clonotype. V and J are TRBV4-1 and TRBJ2-7, with D perhaps matching TRBD2 (6 bases). V was pared by 2 bases and J by 2 bases, with 10 bases between. From germline, CDR1 is MGHRA and CDR2 YSYEKL. The CDR3 totals 14 residues. CDR3 bases: TGCGCCAGCAGCCAACCGGGACTCACCTACGAGCAGTACTTC. It is translated as CASSQPGLTYEQYF.